This entry lists 22 T cell receptor beta chains sequenced from one sample in a study of cytomegalovirus exposure and HLA in healthy donors. PCR was performed using 60 Vbeta and 13 Jbeta primers. Only in-frame clones appear in the TCRdb table, and some are missing; sequencing was by immunoSEQ multiplex PCR. The table records about 99,000 clones, roughly three quarters of them present only once. Sample: PBMCs. These TCRs come from a woman in her thirties or forties in good health and CMV-seronegative.

This chain uses TRBV7-8 with TRBJ2-4; tentative D call: TRBD2 (5 bases). The CDR3 is 14 residues long. The germline CDR1 and CDR2 sequences are SGHVS and FQNEAQ. Trimming took off 4 bases at V and 6 bases at J, with 13 bases between the two ends. The DNA for the CDR3 is TGTGCCAGCAGCTCAGCGGACGAGGGAAACATTCAGTACTTC. It is translated as CASSSADEGNIQYF.

CDR3 nucleotide sequence: TGTGCCAGCAGCCAGAACCGGACGGACAGGGAACCACTGCCATACAATGAGCAGTTCTTC. This sequence encodes CASSQNRTDREPLPYNEQFF. The V call is TRBV21-1, the J call TRBJ2-1; no check of the table's D call, TRBD1, against the DNA was made. TRBV21-1 is tagged as a pseudogene. The CDR3 runs to 20 residues.

The V and J genes are TRBV9 and TRBJ2-3; TRBD1 agrees at 10 bases. Germline assignment: CDR1 SGDLS and CDR2 YYNGEE. J gave up 5 bases and V 3 bases, and 9 bases lay outside the gene matches. The CDR3 extends over 16 amino acids. CDR3: CASSEWTGGGGDTQYF. The DNA of the CDR3 is TGTGCCAGCAGCGAGTGGACAGGGGGAGGGGGAGATACGCAGTATTTT.

The CDR3 DNA reads as TGTGCCAGCAGCTTAGCGTCCAGAAGGAGCTCCTACGAGCAGTACTTC. Amino acids: CASSLASRRSSYEQYF. The chain carries TRBV7-2 and TRBJ2-7; no reliable D call. Germline V lookup: CDR1 SGHTA, CDR2 FQGNSA. The CDR3 loop spans 16 amino acids. V was pared by 0 bases and J by 0 bases, with 12 bases between.

This clone was found a few times. The V call is TRBV30, the J call TRBJ2-2, with a tentative D call TRBD1 (5 bases). Germline values: CDR1 GTSNPN, CDR2 SVGIG (reference sequence). The V end was cut by 7 bases, the J end by 6 bases, with 18 bases between. This CDR3 is 14 amino acids long. The CDR3 DNA is TGTGCCTACCCGCCCTCACAGGTTTCCGGGGAGCTGTTTTTT. It is translated as CAYPPSQVSGELFF.

The gene calls are TRBV4-3 and TRBJ2-3; D possibly corresponds to TRBD1 (6 bases). The CDR3 spans 19 residues. CDR1 is LGHNA, CDR2 YSLEER, per germline. Trimming shortened V by 2 bases and J by 0 bases, and 21 bases separated the two germline ends. The DNA for the CDR3 is TGCGCCAGCAGCCAAAAACCTCCGGGACACCCTAGGAGCACAGATACGCAGTATTTT. Encoded protein: CASSQKPPGHPRSTDTQYF.

J is TRBJ1-4 and V is TRBV11-2; 7 nucleotides match TRBD1. The V gene end was trimmed by 4 bases and the J gene end by 0 bases; junction bases not matched to a gene: 2. CDR3 length: 15 amino acids. Germline CDR1 and CDR2: SGHAT and FQNNGV. As DNA, the CDR3 is TGTGCCAGCAGCTCCAGGGGGACAACTAATGAAAAACTGTTTTTT. This codes for CASSSRGTTNEKLFF. The full variable domain, in which reference TRBV11-2 and TRBJ1-4 provide the parts outside the CDR3, is EAGVAQSPRYKIIEKRQSVAFWCNPISGHATLYWYQQILGQGPKLLIQFQNNGVVDDSQLPKDRFSAERLKGVDSTLKIQPAKLEDSAVYLCASSSRGTTNEKLFFGSGTQLSVL.

The genes are TRBV2 and TRBJ2-2; 8 positions agree with TRBD1. The CDR3 consists of 15 residues. With V trimmed by 6 bases and J by 1 base, 4 bases remained unmatched. Germline V CDR1 and CDR2: SNHLY, FYNNEI. The chain's CDR3 is CASRTGTGNTGELFF. CDR3 DNA: TGTGCCAGCAGGACCGGGACAGGGAACACCGGGGAGCTGTTTTTT.

The chain recombines TRBV7-9 with TRBJ1-3; possibly TRBD1 for D (5 bases). The CDR3 length is 15 residues. CDR1 is SEHNR and CDR2 is FQNEAQ in the germline V gene (reference sequence). The V end lost 0 bases, the J end lost 1 base, and 7 bases lay between the germline ends. The DNA for the CDR3 is TGTGCCAGCAGCTTAGCGGGGGGTTCTGGAAACACCATATATTTT. Its translation is CASSLAGGSGNTIYF.

The chain joins TRBV4-3 to TRBJ1-2, with a weak D call TRBD1 (6 bases). Germline V gene lookup returns CDR1 LGHNA and CDR2 YSLEER. The CDR3 loop spans 15 amino acids. Trimming took off 4 bases at V and 0 bases at J, with 12 bases between the two ends. The CDR3 coding sequence is TGCGCCAGCAGCCCCGGACAGACGTCTAACTATGGCTACACCTTC. Translating gives CASSPGQTSNYGYTF.

The rearrangement links TRBV18 to TRBJ1-4; 7 bases fit TRBD1. The germline V gene encodes CDR1 KGHSH and CDR2 LQKENI. V was pared by 0 bases and J by 6 bases, with 1 base of the junction left unmatched. CDR3 size: 14 residues. The DNA of the CDR3 is TGTGCCAGCTCACCACCGACAGGGTATGAAAAACTGTTTTTT. Its translation is CASSPPTGYEKLFF.

V usage is TRBV4-3 and J usage is TRBJ1-2, with 9 positions matching TRBD1. The trim removed 3 bases at V and 8 bases at J, leaving 13 bases unmatched. There are 16 residues in the CDR3. Germline CDR1 reads LGHNA; CDR2 reads YSLEER. The CDR3 DNA reads TGCGCCAGCAGCCAGATCCCCGGGACAGGGAACGGCGGCTACACCTTC. It yields the protein CASSQIPGTGNGGYTF.

This clone has more than one count but fewer than ten. The chain links TRBV19 to TRBJ1-1, with unresolved D. CDR1 and CDR2 from the germline V gene are LNHDA and SQIVND (reference sequence). The germline V and J ends were trimmed by 10 bases and 1 base, with 13 bases remaining between them. CDR3 length: 13 residues. DNA of the CDR3: TGTGCCACCACACCTGCCGCGAACACTGAAGCTTTCTTT. It yields the protein CATTPAANTEAFF.

The chain has TRBV13 and TRBJ1-6; 11 nucleotides line up with TRBD1. The CDR3 extends over 18 amino acids. V shed 2 bases, J shed 7 bases, and the junction held 10 bases outside the gene matches. The germline CDR1 and CDR2 sequences are PRHDT and FYEKMQ (reference sequence). This CDR3 reads CASSLLSSGTGGNSPLHF. CDR3 in DNA: TGTGCCAGCAGCTTACTGTCTTCCGGGACAGGGGGGAATTCACCCCTCCACTTT.

The gene calls are TRBV7-9 and TRBJ2-3; 11 bases align to TRBD2. The CDR3 is 18 residues long. The V gene's germline CDR1 is SEHNR and CDR2 FQNEAQ (reference sequence). V lost 5 bases, J lost 5 bases, and 15 bases stayed unmatched. CDR3: CASSPASGRLSRGDTQYF. The DNA of the CDR3 is TGTGCCAGCAGCCCCGCTAGCGGGAGGTTGAGTCGTGGAGATACGCAGTATTTT.

V usage is TRBV19 and J usage is TRBJ2-2, with 8 bases identical to TRBD1. The CDR3 is made up of 15 amino acids. V lost 2 bases and J lost 8; bases outside the gene matches: 7. CDR1 is LNHDA and CDR2 is SQIVND in the germline V gene (reference sequence). CDR3 loop: CASSIRDRSTGELFF. The CDR3 nucleotides read TGTGCCAGTAGTATACGGGACAGGTCAACGGGGGAGCTGTTTTTT.

This clone was seen a handful of times. This sequence joins TRBV13 and TRBJ2-3; the match to TRBD2 covers 11 bases. Germline assignment: CDR1 PRHDT and CDR2 FYEKMQ (reference sequence). Unmatched junction bases numbered 7, after V lost 5 bases and J lost 3 bases. The CDR3 has 16 amino acids. For the CDR3, the DNA is TGTGCCAGCAGCGGTAGCGGGAGGGGCGGGACAGATACGCAGTATTTT. Its protein product is CASSGSGRGGTDTQYF.

The V and J genes are TRBV19 and TRBJ2-3; D gene unclear. V gave up 2 bases and J gave up 11 bases, with 11 bases separating them. CDR1 LNHDA and CDR2 SQIVND come from the germline V gene (reference sequence). This CDR3 region has 12 residues. As DNA, the CDR3 is TGTGCCAGTAGTATATCTCCTCTAGAGCAGTATTTT. Its translation is CASSISPLEQYF.

The chain joins TRBV27 to TRBJ2-1, with D perhaps matching TRBD1 (5 bases). The CDR3 covers 16 residues. The V end lost 3 bases, the J end lost 6 bases, and 18 bases lay between the germline ends. Looked up from germline, CDR1 is MNHEY and CDR2 is SMNVEV (reference sequence). The CDR3 coding sequence is TGTGCCAGCAGTTTCCTTTGGGAACAGGCTGTCAATGAGCAGTTCTTC. It codes for CASSFLWEQAVNEQFF.

This chain uses TRBV27 with TRBJ2-1; 11 nucleotides line up with TRBD2. CDR1 and CDR2 (germline): MNHEY, SMNVEV (reference sequence). V shed 5 bases and J 7 bases; nucleotides not matched to a gene: 7. This CDR3 has 15 residues. Written as DNA, the CDR3 is TGTGCCAGCAGTAGTGGGACTAGCGGCGGGAATGAGCAGTTCTTC. The encoded protein is CASSSGTSGGNEQFF.

The chain is built from TRBV7-3 and TRBJ2-2; D call uncertain. Trimming removed 6 bases from V and 1 base from J, with 6 bases in between. In germline, CDR1 is SGHTA, CDR2 FQGTGA. This CDR3 contains 13 residues. The CDR3 DNA sequence: TGTGCCAGCAGTCCAGGGAACACCGGGGAGCTGTTTTTT. This codes for CASSPGNTGELFF.

This clone was seen just once. The chain carries TRBV28 and TRBJ2-1; possibly TRBD2 for D (5 bases). Germline V CDR1 and CDR2: MDHEN, SYDVKM. V lost 5 bases and J 6 bases, leaving 14 bases between the germline ends. The CDR3 is 14 residues long. This CDR3 reads CASSTLGLPNEQFF. CDR3 bases: TGTGCCAGCAGTACGCTCGGACTCCCCAATGAGCAGTTCTTC.